This T cell receptor (beta chain) was found in a study of cytomegalovirus exposure and HLA in healthy donors (dated by TCRdb to the late 2010s). About the investigation overall: An earlier analysis of fewer than 750 of the donors reported about 280 Gb of sequence data and 95 million to 120 million unique TCR beta sequences obtained from about 179 million T cells. About 310 gigabases of sequencing data and 78 million or so unique TCR sequences were included in an early release covering several hundred HLA-typed donors. Of the roughly 400 genotyped donors, over 70% fell in the genetic ancestry cluster associated with self-reported Caucasian donors. The study was designed to test whether signatures of past pathogen exposure could be identified by cataloging public T cell receptors. The study profiled the T cell repertoires of 666 subjects by immunosequencing and related them to cytomegalovirus serostatus. Along with the roughly 610-subject first cohort, a separate validation cohort of over a hundred different subjects was used. High-throughput TCR immunosequencing, statistical association of individual TCRs with disease status, and machine learning were combined to predict cytomegalovirus infection status. To study patterns of TCR occurrence, a later analysis re-analyzed previously published TCR beta repertoires from 600 to 750 donors and added high-resolution HLA genotyping. In the later analysis, no new phenotypic data were used to find candidate immune exposures; instead, reliance was placed on TCR beta sequences and their occurrence across donors. To decide whether each TCR beta V gene segment behaved as functional or pseudogenic, an earlier analysis of some 570 of the donors relied on high-throughput TCR beta sequencing. Donor age, sex, ethnicity and CMV serostatus were compiled alongside the repertoire data. In a later genetic analysis, genome-wide SNP genotypes for 398 of the 666 donors were used, and that subset was treated as a discovery cohort. Every discovery cohort repertoire had been produced on one sequencing platform. HLA typing included class I and class II loci at four-digit resolution. The number of typed donors differed by locus: about 620-630 for A, B, C, DRB1 and DQB1; about 520 for DQA1; some 590 for DPA1; and 400 to 480 for DPB1. A few DR-DQ haplotypes were treated as single units for association and clustering because of strong linkage in the cohort. On average, roughly 250,000 unique TCR beta nucleotide sequences were sequenced per donor among more than 350 genotyped donors of the cohort, with around 19% of those sequences being non-productive. Study-wide findings and limitations: When HLA alleles, especially DR and DQ, strongly co-occurred, TCR associations were difficult to assign to individual alleles. A later genetic analysis reported fewer N-insertions in productive TCRs among donors in an Asian-associated ancestry cluster than the roughly 700-donor mean. HLA typing was unavailable for some donors at each locus, so association tests used only the typed subset. Linkage disequilibrium might explain the correlated functional status among segregating V segments, but an unknown experimental factor could not be ruled out. A further reported finding was that TCR beta sequences accurately predicted the HLA-A and HLA-B alleles for most subjects in the first cohort. This cohort had only TCR beta chains sequenced, and the lack of alpha or paired-chain data limited which features could be detected. An association between a missense DCLRE1C variant and V-gene and J-gene trimming of TCR beta chains was found in a later genetic analysis and replicated in an independent cohort. Most TCR sequences were observed very rarely across donors, whereas some public TCRs were present in many individuals. In a later analysis, HLA-associated TCR beta chains showed more clonal expansion and lower generation probabilities than non-associated chains that were equally common. Specific HLA alleles were associated with 18,000 or so TCR beta sequences at a false discovery rate of 0.05 in a later analysis. Several of the top co-occurrence clusters appeared to be linked to parvovirus B19, influenza, CMV and Epstein-Barr virus, according to a later analysis. The earlier analysis of nearly 600 of the donors excluded fewer than 20 rarely observed V segments, including chromosome 9 orphons, because counts were too low. The classifier was reported to diagnose cytomegalovirus status with high specificity and sensitivity in both the original cohort and the validation cohort. According to the authors, the approach could potentially be generalized to other disease states and immunological phenotypes. According to a later analysis, TCR association rates differed among HLA loci, with DRB1 alleles showing the most associated TCRs and HLA-C alleles showing the fewest. A later analysis found that most CMV-associated TCR beta chains appeared HLA-restricted, with HLA associations seemingly driven largely by CMV exposure. The study gave a list of under 200 TCR beta chains associated with cytomegalovirus. Some IMGT-functional V segments, including TRBV6-2 and TRBV6-3, could not be told apart with the 87-base-pair reads, so those segments were excluded. For the cohort, immune exposure information was limited to CMV serostatus. An earlier analysis of around 500 of the donors showed that most TCR beta V segments appeared in productive rearrangements either about 87% or about 30% of the time, which broadly matched IMGT annotations. The sequencing pipeline was judged likely to have produced a cluster of highly shared sequence variants as a technical artifact. Roughly uniform sequencing depth across donors was assumed in presence/absence analyses, although this assumption may not hold. In vitro tests confirmed that a few of the cytomegalovirus-associated TCR beta chains recognize cytomegalovirus antigens.

In total, over 600 healthy bone marrow donors made up the cohort. Cohort members were all nominally healthy when sampled, although unrecorded immune exposures were likely present. The donor was CMV seropositive and was included in the group of 250 to 350 seropositive cohort members. A peripheral blood sample was collected from each donor, and TCR beta sequencing was performed on peripheral blood mononuclear cells. Genomic DNA extraction from the blood cell samples was performed with the Qiagen DNeasy Blood Extraction Kit. Libraries were built with the immunoSEQ multiplex PCR assay. The multiplex PCR relied on a mix of 60 forward primers for TCR Vbeta segments and 13 reverse primers for TCR Jbeta segments. The CDR3 region of rearranged TCR beta genes was amplified from genomic DNA by a multiplex PCR assay. On the Illumina HiSeq System, the amplified TCR beta libraries were sequenced as 87-base-pair reads. The original pipeline was this. A later analysis tallied 80 million to 95 million unique TCR beta chains across the 600 to 700 repertoires, and about 10 million of those chains were shared by two or more donors. Raw reads were error-corrected and collapsed into unique sequences with a nearest-neighbor algorithm that merged closely related sequences to remove PCR and sequencing errors. CDR3 sequences were aligned to IMGT reference sequences to assign V, D and J gene segments. For a sequence to be retained, a match of at least six nucleotides was required to both a V gene segment and a J gene segment. Rearrangements were classified as productive when the CDR3 lacked stop codons and remained in frame with V and J, and all other rearrangements were classified as non-productive. Following IMGT convention, CDR3 was defined as the stretch from the second conserved V-encoded cysteine to the conserved J-encoded phenylalanine. In an earlier analysis of more than 550 of the donors, sequences lacking an unambiguous match to a single V gene segment were excluded. An earlier analysis of 587 of the donors classified V segments as functional when productive rearrangements were above 56.7% and as segregating when the standard deviation between donors was above 5%. A statistical classification framework was built to diagnose cytomegalovirus status from the catalog of TCR beta chain sequences. In a later analysis, TCR nucleotide sequences were compared against IMGT/GENE-DB human TR gene sequences so that V and J genes could be assigned. A later analysis assigned CDR3 sequences and most-parsimonious VDJ recombination scenarios with the TCRdist pipeline. A later analysis defined each TCR beta chain by its CDR3 amino acid sequence plus V-gene family, and excluded reads lacking a unique V-gene family. In a later analysis, 500 to 650 highly shared, low-generation-probability nucleotide sequences were removed to address suspected cross-contamination and a sequencing artifact. In a later analysis, a clonal expansion index was calculated for each public chain from normalized within-repertoire ranks of inferred template counts. Generation probabilities in a later analysis came from a VDJ recombination model fitted to out-of-frame rearrangements, and those results were checked against IGoR. A later analysis scored TCR-TCR, TCR-HLA and TCR-CMV co-occurrence with hypergeometric tests, applying a repertoire-size bias correction to TCR pairs. False discovery rates were estimated in a later analysis by permuting HLA or CMV assignments 20 times. In a later analysis, co-occurring TCRs were grouped with DBSCAN, and TCRdist sequence similarity was added when clustering was performed within HLA-allele-positive subsets. Repertoires with fewer than 30,000 or more than 120,000 public chains, plus five repertoires with anomalous nucleotide sharing, were excluded from co-occurrence clustering. The table comes from immuneACCESS by way of TCRdb, which keeps in-frame sequences with V and J called. Part of the clones is missing from these tables; in studies checked, under half for an unresolved V gene and the rest for unknown reasons. That table is the source of V, J and clone size, and D and trimming were worked out from the DNA. This sample gives some 180,000 clones in total; 9.5% of them show up just once. Over 1% of the sample is held by the ten biggest clonotypes.

V is pared back by 6 bases and J by 0 bases, with 15 bases lying between the germline termini. CDR1 and CDR2 (SGHTA, FQGNSA) derive from the germline V gene. Measured from the cysteine to the phenylalanine, the CDR3 is 15 residues long. The read is trimmed to its CDR3 DNA, 45 bases read in frame from base 1. This clone has only a few counts. Which antigen it targets is not known. Within one base of it there is no much larger clone, and no base qualities were kept. The chain is made from TRBV7-2 and TRBJ2-7, with the D gene call left open. This clonotype originated in a woman aged 25 to 39 in good health and CMV-seropositive. The material sequenced was PBMCs. The CDR3 protein is CASSARSISSYEQYF. The DNA sequence is given as TGTGCCAGCAGTGCTAGGAGCATAAGCTCCTACGAGCAGTACTTC.